Included here is one T cell receptor (beta chain) sequence, with context. What antigen it recognizes has not been identified. No base quality information exists; no much larger clone differs at one position. The library relied on the immunoSEQ multiplex PCR assay. For the multiplex PCR, a mixture combining 60 forward primers for TCR Vbeta segments and 13 reverse primers for TCR Jbeta segments was used. A multiplex PCR assay on genomic DNA amplified the CDR3 region of rearranged TCR beta genes. The Illumina HiSeq System was used to sequence the amplified TCR beta libraries as 87-base-pair reads. The paper's data handling went like this. Across the 700 or so repertoires, a later analysis counted tens of millions of unique TCR beta chains, around 10 million of which were shared by at least two donors. A nearest-neighbor algorithm error-corrected the raw reads and collapsed the reads into unique sequences, merging closely related sequences to remove PCR and sequencing errors. Alignment of CDR3 sequences to IMGT reference sequences was used to assign V, D and J gene segments. For a sequence to be retained, a match of at least six nucleotides to both a V gene segment and a J gene segment was required. A rearrangement counted as productive if the CDR3 had no stop codons and remained in frame with V and J, and every other rearrangement counted as non-productive. Following IMGT convention, CDR3 was defined as the stretch from the second conserved V-encoded cysteine up to the conserved J-encoded phenylalanine. In an earlier analysis of more than 550 of the donors, sequences lacking an unambiguous match to a single V gene segment were excluded. In an earlier analysis of 500 to 750 of the donors, V segments were called functional above 56.7% productive rearrangements and were called segregating when the between-donor standard deviation exceeded 5%. To diagnose cytomegalovirus status from the catalog of TCR beta chain sequences, a statistical classification framework was built. A later analysis assigned V and J genes by comparing TCR nucleotide sequences with IMGT/GENE-DB human TR gene sequences. Using the TCRdist pipeline, a later analysis assigned CDR3 sequences along with most-parsimonious VDJ recombination scenarios. In a later analysis, each TCR beta chain was defined by its CDR3 amino acid sequence together with its V-gene family, and reads without a unique V-gene family were excluded. As a way to deal with suspected cross-contamination and a sequencing artifact, a later analysis dropped 500 to 700 nucleotide sequences that were highly shared and had low generation probability. A later analysis calculated a clonal expansion index for each public chain from normalized within-repertoire ranks of inferred template counts. In a later analysis, generation probabilities were computed with a VDJ recombination model fitted to out-of-frame rearrangements, and the resulting probabilities were checked against IGoR. In a later analysis, hypergeometric tests were used to score TCR-TCR, TCR-HLA and TCR-CMV co-occurrence, with a repertoire-size bias correction applied to TCR pairs. False discovery rates were estimated in a later analysis by permuting HLA or CMV assignments 20 times. A later analysis grouped co-occurring TCRs with DBSCAN, adding TCRdist sequence similarity when clustering within HLA-allele-positive subsets. For co-occurrence clustering, repertoires with fewer than 30,000 or more than 120,000 public chains were excluded, along with roughly five repertoires with anomalous nucleotide sharing. The source is immuneACCESS, and TCRdb retained only in-frame sequences with V and J called. Part of the clones is not carried over; for the studies checked, unresolved V genes explain less than half of this, and the remainder is unexplained. V and J calls and clone size follow that table, whereas D and trimming were derived from the DNA. For this sample the table gives about 110,000 clones, of which around 69% were detected only once. The ten top clones hold 6.5% to 9% of the sample.

The cohort was made up of under 800 healthy bone marrow donors. At the time of sampling, all cohort members were nominally healthy, though unrecorded immune exposures were likely present. The donor was CMV seropositive and belonged to the group of around 300 seropositive cohort members. Each donor provided a peripheral blood sample, and peripheral blood mononuclear cells were used for TCR beta sequencing. The Qiagen DNeasy Blood Extraction Kit was used to extract genomic DNA from the blood cell samples. This entry belongs to a study of cytomegalovirus exposure and HLA in healthy donors (dated by TCRdb to the late 2010s). As for the study more broadly: In an earlier analysis of approximately 500 of the donors, roughly 300 Gb of sequence data and approximately 120 million unique TCR beta sequences from about 190 million T cells were reported. Every repertoire in the discovery cohort had been generated on one and the same sequencing platform. The number of typed donors differed by locus: about 629-630 for A, B, C, DRB1 and DQB1; some 540 for DQA1; 606 for DPA1; and approximately 450 for DPB1. An earlier analysis of around 580 of the donors used high-throughput TCR beta sequencing to judge whether each TCR beta V gene segment behaved as functional or pseudogenic. The study combined high-throughput TCR immunosequencing, statistical association of individual TCRs with disease status, and machine learning to predict cytomegalovirus infection status. Among about 400 genotyped donors of the cohort, an average of approximately 200,000 unique TCR beta nucleotide sequences was sequenced per donor, of which about 19% were non-productive. Donor age, sex, ethnicity and CMV serostatus were collected together with the repertoire data. Both class I and class II loci were covered by HLA typing, at four-digit resolution. In the later analysis, no new phenotypic data were used to find candidate immune exposures; instead, reliance was placed on TCR beta sequences and their occurrence across donors. In a later analysis, previously published TCR beta repertoires from more than 500 donors were re-analyzed and high-resolution HLA genotyping was added so that TCR occurrence patterns could be studied. Of the 350 to 400 genotyped donors, around 81% fell in the genetic ancestry cluster associated with self-reported Caucasian donors. Around 320 gigabases of sequencing data and tens of millions of unique TCR sequences were included in an early release covering several hundred HLA-typed donors. The aim of the study was to test whether cataloging public T cell receptors could identify signatures of past pathogen exposure. Roughly 5 DR-DQ haplotypes were handled as single units for association and clustering, since linkage in the cohort was strong. A separate validation cohort of 100 to 150 different subjects was used in addition to the roughly 700-subject first cohort. The study used immunosequencing to profile the T cell repertoires of 666 subjects and linked those repertoires to cytomegalovirus serostatus. In a later genetic analysis, genome-wide SNP genotypes for about three fifths of the roughly 670 donors were used, and that subset was treated as a discovery cohort. Findings and caveats that apply to the study as a whole: The presence/absence analyses assumed that sequencing depth was roughly uniform across donors, and that assumption may not be true. The authors suggested that the approach could potentially be extended to other disease states and immunological phenotypes. Most TCR sequences were seen in very few donors, while some public TCRs were found in many individuals. In a later analysis, the rate of TCR association differed among HLA loci, with DRB1 alleles having the most associated TCRs and HLA-C alleles having the fewest. The classifier was reported to diagnose cytomegalovirus status with high specificity and sensitivity in both the original and validation cohorts. According to a later analysis, most CMV-associated TCR beta chains appeared to be HLA-restricted, and the HLA associations seemed to be driven largely by CMV exposure. An association between a missense DCLRE1C variant and V-gene and J-gene trimming of TCR beta chains was found in a later genetic analysis and replicated in an independent cohort. In an earlier analysis of 587 of the donors, most TCR beta V segments appeared in productive rearrangements about 87% or about 30% of the time, broadly matching IMGT annotations. The cohort was sequenced for TCR beta chains only, and without alpha or paired-chain data the features that could be detected were limited. The study listed 150 to 200 TCR beta chains as associated with cytomegalovirus. For the cohort, immune exposure information was limited to CMV serostatus. In a later analysis, 16,951 TCR beta sequences were associated with specific HLA alleles at a false discovery rate of 0.05. A further reported finding was that TCR beta sequences accurately predicted the HLA-A and HLA-B alleles for most subjects in the first cohort. Compared with the approximately 720-donor mean, donors in an Asian-associated ancestry cluster had fewer N-insertions in productive TCRs, according to a later genetic analysis. When HLA alleles, especially DR and DQ, strongly co-occurred, TCR associations were difficult to assign to individual alleles. According to a later analysis, parvovirus B19, influenza, CMV and Epstein-Barr virus appeared linked to several top co-occurrence clusters. Because counts were too low, roughly 17 rarely observed V segments, including chromosome 9 orphons, were left out of the earlier analysis of about 620 of the donors. Because HLA typing was missing for some donors at each locus, association tests included only the typed subset. In a later analysis, HLA-associated TCR beta chains were found to be more clonally expanded and to have lower generation probabilities than equally common non-associated chains. Three of the identified cytomegalovirus-associated TCR beta chains were confirmed in vitro to be specific for cytomegalovirus antigens. A group of highly shared sequence variants was considered likely to be a technical artifact of the sequencing pipeline. Correlated functional status among segregating V segments might reflect linkage disequilibrium, but an unknown experimental factor could not be ruled out.

The source material was PBMCs. The TCR was taken from a middle-aged woman in good health and CMV-seropositive.

The DNA sequence reads TGTGCCAGCAGTGAGTCGGAGGGTTACGAGCAGTACTTC. Its protein reads: CASSESEGYEQYF. The receptor chain draws on TRBV2 and TRBJ2-7, with TRBD2 as a weak D call on 6 bases. Looking up the germline V gene yields CDR1 SNHLY and CDR2 FYNNEI. The CDR3, cysteine through phenylalanine, is 13 amino acids long. The only DNA kept is the CDR3, 39 bases in frame from the first base. Trimming takes 3 bases from V and 4 bases from J, and the germline ends sit 10 bases apart.